The present entry profiles one T cell receptor beta chain with its context. What it recognizes is unknown. CDR1 and CDR2 from the germline V gene are MNHEY and SVGAGI. CDR3 length: 15 residues. V lost 5 bases to trimming and J lost 10 bases, with 18 bases between them. Assay used: immunoSEQ multiplex PCR; TCRdb lists only in-frame clones, some missing. The sample lists around 60,000 clones; around 90% were seen once. The data belong to a study of T cell responses to AZD1222 COVID-19 vaccine. General study results and limits: Across spike, vaccine-associated CD4 TCRs were found, dominant at 160-218 and 743-854. The study reported that nearly half of spike-specific TCRs target unmutated variant regions. Baseline testing showed seropositivity in only five to seven AZD1222 recipients. Spike-specific TCRs gained breadth and depth after people received two AZD1222 doses.

The origin of this receptor is an adult in good health. The chain employs TRBV6-5 and TRBJ1-6; D call uncertain. The source material was peripheral blood, sampled on day 0 of AZD1222 vaccination. This chain's CDR3 is CASSSGVNGKSPLHF. Written as DNA, the CDR3 is TGTGCCAGCAGTAGCGGTGTCAACGGAAAATCACCCCTCCACTTT.